This note documents a single T cell receptor (beta chain) sequence. Its specificity is unknown. From germline, CDR1 is SEHNR and CDR2 FQNEAQ (reference sequence). The V gene lost 3 bases and the J gene lost 4 bases, with 7 bases spanning the gap. The CDR3 is 12 amino acids. Both 60 Vbeta primers and 13 Jbeta primers went into the PCR. Clones were sequenced by immunoSEQ multiplex PCR, and TCRdb holds only the in-frame ones, with some missing. The sample contains more than 95,000 clones, 70% to 80% of which appear only once. This sample stems from a study of cytomegalovirus exposure and HLA in healthy donors. General study results and limits: Later analysis reportedly placed an Asian-associated ancestry cluster below the roughly 680-donor mean in N-insertions. The authors later found TCR association rates varying by HLA locus, with DRB1 most and HLA-C fewest.

The receptor's source is a woman between 18 and 29 years old in good health and CMV-seronegative. The chain links TRBV7-9 to TRBJ2-7; D gene uncertain. Sequenced sample: PBMCs. CDR3 DNA: TGTGCCAGCAGCTTCAAAACTTACGAGCAGTACTTC. Protein sequence: CASSFKTYEQYF.